The 6 T cell receptor beta chains presented below share a single source sample, sequenced in a study of vaccination effects on CD4 cells after COVID-19. Antigen specificity for these receptors is unknown. ViraFEST expansion of antigen-specific CD4+ T cells with viral peptide pools preceded sequencing. Isolating CD4+ T cells followed ten to eleven days of culture. It was between March and December 2020 that the person had a SARS-CoV-2 infection confirmed by PCR. Each person got two doses of an mRNA SARS-CoV-2 vaccine, BNT162b2 or mRNA-1273. Clones were sequenced by immunoSEQ multiplex PCR, and TCRdb holds only the in-frame ones, with some missing. This table has about 17,000 clones, 76% appearing once. The sequencing here drew on CD4+ T cells from PBMCs cultured with SARS-CoV-2 spike peptides, taken after COVID-19 vaccination. The receptors come from a human donor who had a prior SARS-CoV-2 infection.

This chain joins TRBV4-2 and TRBJ2-7, with 8 bases fitting TRBD1. The CDR3 extends over 15 amino acids. Germline CDR1 is LGHNA and CDR2 is YNFKEQ. The ends lost 1 base at V and 1 base at J; junction bases unmatched: 3. The CDR3 coding sequence is TGTGCCAGCAGCCAAGGGACAGGGTTATCCTACGAGCAGTACTTC. Translating gives CASSQGTGLSYEQYF.

This chain joins TRBV5-1 and TRBJ2-5; D unresolved. The CDR3 is 13 amino acids. Trimming pared 2 bases from V and 5 bases from J, leaving 10 bases between. Germline V gene sequence: CDR1 SGHRS, CDR2 YFSETQ. CDR3 bases: TGCGCCAGCAGCTTTCTTCCGTCCGAGACCCAGTACTTC. Its translation is CASSFLPSETQYF. Using reference TRBV5-1 and TRBJ2-5 for the parts outside the CDR3, the full variable domain is KAGVTQTPRYLIKTRGQQVTLSCSPISGHRSVSWYQQTPGQGLQFLFEYFSETQRNKGNFPGRFSGRQFSNSRSEMNVSTLELGDSALYLCASSFLPSETQYFGPGTRLLVL.

This chain connects TRBV7-9 to TRBJ2-7; D perhaps matches TRBD1 (6 bases). Trimming took off 2 bases at V and 0 bases at J, with 8 bases between the two ends. This CDR3 is built from 14 residues. Germline CDR1 is SEHNR and CDR2 is FQNEAQ (reference sequence). The CDR3 region is CASSLLQGSYEQYF. The CDR3, as DNA: TGTGCCAGCAGCTTACTACAGGGCTCCTACGAGCAGTACTTC.

The V gene is TRBV14, the J gene TRBJ1-2, with D uncertain. V was trimmed by 4 bases and J by 8 bases, leaving 11 bases between them. The CDR3 spans 12 residues. Germline CDR1 SGHDN, CDR2 FVKESK. The CDR3 nucleotides read TGTGCCAGCAGCCCAACCTACCTGGGCTACACCTTC. This encodes CASSPTYLGYTF.

This clone was seen a single time. The chain couples TRBV29-1 to TRBJ1-1; D is unclear. The germline V gene encodes CDR1 SQVTM and CDR2 ANQGSEA. The CDR3 has 12 amino acids. The V gene lost 5 bases and the J gene lost 7 bases, with 14 bases spanning the gap. The CDR3 region has the DNA TGCAGCGTTTCGGGGTACGCGGTTGAAGCTTTCTTT. As protein: CSVSGYAVEAFF. The full variable domain, with the rest looked up from reference TRBV29-1 and TRBJ1-1, is SAVISQKPSRDICQRGTSLTIQCQVDSQVTMMFWYRQQPGQSLTLIATANQGSEATYESGFVIDKFPISRPNLTFSTLTVSNMSPEDSSIYLCSVSGYAVEAFFGQGTRLTVV.

The chain uses TRBV18 and TRBJ1-1; D is undetermined. With 2 bases removed from V and 0 bases from J, the gap between germline ends came to 7 bases. Per germline, CDR1 KGHSH and CDR2 LQKENI. This CDR3 region has 14 residues. CDR3 sequence: CASSPGFMNTEAFF. The DNA for the CDR3 is TGTGCCAGCTCACCAGGGTTTATGAACACTGAAGCTTTCTTT.